One and the same sample provided the 3 T cell receptor beta chains below, sequenced in a study of T cells in Graves' hyperthyroidism and ophthalmopathy (dated by TCRdb to between 2018 and 2020). Receptor libraries were prepared by multiplex PCR. The reads were generated on an Illumina HiSeq 2000. The TCR beta CDR3 regions were amplified from RNA transcripts. A first-round RT-PCR of the TCR CDR3 used the HTBI primer set with the Qiagen OneStep RT-PCR kit. The public sequencing data were trimmed at Q25 with fastp and processed into clonotypes with MiXCR by TCRdb, which kept only in-frame beta chains. Here each entry gathers all rows of one CDR3 protein and keeps the most common genes and DNA. This sample comprises hundreds of thousands of distinct CDR3 sequences, over 12% of them detected only once. The ten largest clones take up 3.5% to 4.5% of the sample. Sequenced material: blood. These receptors were collected from a woman aged 40 to 49 with Graves' ophthalmopathy.

This clonotype was seen many times. This chain connects TRBV6-2 or TRBV6-3 to TRBJ2-7; 9 nucleotides line up with TRBD2. The germline V gene has CDR1 MNHEY and CDR2 SVGEGT. Trimming cost V 1 base and J 5 bases; bases outside gene matches: 6. The CDR3 length is 15 residues. For the CDR3, the DNA is TGTGCCAGCAGTTACTGGACTAGCGCGGGGCACGAGCAGTACTTC. The encoded protein is CASSYWTSAGHEQYF.

This clonotype has a count of ten or more. V and J are TRBV13 and TRBJ2-2; TRBD1 matches at 10 bases. Germline CDR1 reads PRHDT; CDR2 reads FYEKMQ (reference sequence). Trimming removed 5 bases from V and 6 bases from J; junction bases left unmatched: 6. This CDR3 spans 15 amino acids. The CDR3: CASSPGQGLAGELFF. CDR3 in DNA: TGTGCCAGCAGCCCGGGACAGGGGTTGGCCGGGGAGCTGTTTTTT.

This clonotype has a count of ten or more. This chain joins TRBV10-3 and TRBJ1-2, with D unresolved. Per the germline V gene, CDR1 is ENHRY and CDR2 is SYGVKD. There are 12 residues in the CDR3. Trimming pared 2 bases from V and 4 bases from J, leaving 5 bases between. CDR3 nucleotide sequence: TGTGCCATCAGTGAGACAGCCTATGGCTACACCTTC. This gives the protein CAISETAYGYTF.